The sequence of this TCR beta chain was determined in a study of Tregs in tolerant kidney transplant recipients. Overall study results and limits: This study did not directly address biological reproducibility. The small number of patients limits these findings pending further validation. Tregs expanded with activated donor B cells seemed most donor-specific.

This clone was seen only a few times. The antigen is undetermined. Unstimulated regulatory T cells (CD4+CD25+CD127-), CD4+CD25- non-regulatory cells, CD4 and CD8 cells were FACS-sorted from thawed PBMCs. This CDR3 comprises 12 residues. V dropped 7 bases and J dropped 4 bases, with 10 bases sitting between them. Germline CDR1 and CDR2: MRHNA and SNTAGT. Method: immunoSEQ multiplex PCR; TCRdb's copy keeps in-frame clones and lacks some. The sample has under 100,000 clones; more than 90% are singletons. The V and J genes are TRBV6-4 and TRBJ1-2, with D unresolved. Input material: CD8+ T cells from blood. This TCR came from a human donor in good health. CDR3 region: CASNPGSYGYTF. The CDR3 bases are TGTGCCAGCAACCCGGGATCCTATGGCTACACCTTC.